The rows below give T cell receptor beta chains drawn from one sample of a study of tumor-infiltrating lymphocytes in localized non-small cell lung cancer. Profiling relied on immunoSEQ multiplex PCR, and the TCRdb table lists in-frame clones only, not all of them. The data hold some 15,000 clones, with roughly 79% observed a single time. Input material: lung tumor tissue. These receptor sequences come from a human donor with non-small cell lung cancer. The CDR3 runs from the conserved cysteine through the conserved F or W. Fields, in order: CDR3 length, clone size, V gene, J gene, D gene, CDR3 protein, CDR3 DNA. A D gene is named only where the DNA matches it firmly. A row's size may be missing; if present it is once, few, many or a size class.

len: 14; abundance: NA; v_gene: TRBV7-5; j_gene: TRBJ2-3; d_gene: NA; CDR3aa: CARDESDGTDTQYF; CDR3nt: TGTGCCAGAGACGAATCGGACGGCACAGATACGCAGTATTTT
len: 14; abundance: NA; v_gene: TRBV19; j_gene: TRBJ2-7; d_gene: NA; CDR3aa: CASSPGSYYYEQYF; CDR3nt: TGTGCCAGTAGTCCCGGCAGCTACTACTACGAGCAGTACTTC
len: 15; abundance: NA; v_gene: TRBV4-1; j_gene: TRBJ2-2; d_gene: NA; CDR3aa: CASSQTGVGTGELFF; CDR3nt: TGCGCCAGCAGCCAAACTGGAGTCGGCACCGGGGAGCTGTTTTTT
len: 15; abundance: NA; v_gene: TRBV7-9; j_gene: TRBJ1-5; d_gene: NA; CDR3aa: CASSLDGSRNQPQHF; CDR3nt: TGTGCCAGCAGCTTAGATGGCAGCCGCAATCAGCCCCAGCATTTT
len: 14; abundance: NA; v_gene: TRBV2; j_gene: TRBJ2-1; d_gene: TRBD1; CDR3aa: CASGWDRDYNEQFF; CDR3nt: TGTGCCAGCGGATGGGACAGGGACTACAATGAGCAGTTCTTC
len: 14; abundance: NA; v_gene: TRBV5-7; j_gene: TRBJ2-7; d_gene: TRBD1; CDR3aa: CARGGQGATWEQYF; CDR3nt: TGTGCCAGGGGAGGACAGGGGGCGACGTGGGAGCAGTACTTC
len: 16; abundance: NA; v_gene: TRBV7-9; j_gene: TRBJ2-5; d_gene: TRBD1; CDR3aa: CASSPTGTGGLETQYF; CDR3nt: TGTGCCAGCAGCCCAACCGGGACAGGGGGCTTAGAGACCCAGTACTTC
len: 15; abundance: NA; v_gene: TRBV5-6; j_gene: TRBJ2-7; d_gene: TRBD2; CDR3aa: CASSYGTSGDYEQYF; CDR3nt: TGTGCCAGCAGCTACGGGACTAGCGGGGACTACGAGCAGTACTTC
len: 15; abundance: NA; v_gene: TRBV7-9; j_gene: TRBJ2-5; d_gene: TRBD1; CDR3aa: CASSPRDREAETQYF; CDR3nt: TGTGCCAGCAGCCCAAGGGACAGGGAGGCAGAGACCCAGTACTTC
len: 13; abundance: NA; v_gene: TRBV6-1; j_gene: TRBJ2-2; d_gene: NA; CDR3aa: CASSAYVRGELFF; CDR3nt: TGTGCCAGCAGTGCCTATGTGCGGGGTGAGCTGTTTTTT
len: 15; abundance: NA; v_gene: TRBV6-4; j_gene: TRBJ2-3; d_gene: NA; CDR3aa: CARQTIGTYTDTQYF; CDR3nt: TGTGCCAGACAGACTATCGGAACATACACAGATACGCAGTATTTT
len: 15; abundance: once; v_gene: TRBV5-1; j_gene: TRBJ2-2; d_gene: NA; CDR3aa: CASSLDRANTGELFF; CDR3nt: TGCGCCAGCAGCTTGGACAGGGCGAACACCGGGGAGCTGTTTTTT
len: 12; abundance: NA; v_gene: TRBV7-9; j_gene: TRBJ2-1; d_gene: NA; CDR3aa: CASSLGVDEQFF; CDR3nt: TGTGCCAGCAGCTTAGGAGTGGATGAGCAGTTCTTC
len: 13; abundance: few; v_gene: TRBV7-3; j_gene: TRBJ1-1; d_gene: NA; CDR3aa: CASSLTLNTEAFF; CDR3nt: TGTGCCAGCAGCTTAACTCTGAACACTGAAGCTTTCTTT
len: 15; abundance: NA; v_gene: TRBV6-1; j_gene: TRBJ2-5; d_gene: NA; CDR3aa: CASSREGGSQETQYF; CDR3nt: TGTGCCAGCAGTCGCGAGGGGGGTTCCCAAGAGACCCAGTACTTC
len: 14; abundance: few; v_gene: TRBV7-8; j_gene: TRBJ1-1; d_gene: NA; CDR3aa: CASSPRTAYTEAFF; CDR3nt: TGTGCCAGCAGCCCTAGGACTGCCTACACTGAAGCTTTCTTT
len: 12; abundance: NA; v_gene: TRBV6-1; j_gene: TRBJ2-7; d_gene: NA; CDR3aa: CASSEPMGRHNF; CDR3nt: TGTGCCAGCAGTGAACCTATGGGACGTCATAACTTC
len: 15; abundance: NA; v_gene: TRBV7-2; j_gene: TRBJ2-7; d_gene: TRBD2; CDR3aa: CASTRPSSGSYEQYF; CDR3nt: TGTGCCAGCACCCGGCCGTCTAGCGGATCCTACGAGCAGTACTTC
len: 17; abundance: NA; v_gene: TRBV4-3; j_gene: TRBJ2-6; d_gene: NA; CDR3aa: CASSQEYVGSGANVLTF; CDR3nt: TGCGCCAGCAGCCAAGAGTATGTGGGCTCTGGGGCCAACGTCCTGACTTTC
len: 15; abundance: NA; v_gene: TRBV19; j_gene: TRBJ2-7; d_gene: TRBD1; CDR3aa: CASRWAGQGSYEQYF; CDR3nt: TGTGCCAGTAGGTGGGCTGGACAGGGTTCCTACGAGCAGTACTTC
len: 16; abundance: few; v_gene: TRBV5-5; j_gene: TRBJ1-4; d_gene: NA; CDR3aa: CASSNGPFATNEKLFF; CDR3nt: TGTGCCAGCAGTAACGGACCTTTTGCAACTAATGAAAAACTGTTTTTT
len: 14; abundance: NA; v_gene: TRBV5-1; j_gene: TRBJ2-1; d_gene: NA; CDR3aa: CASSLAGLGNEQFF; CDR3nt: TGCGCCAGCAGCTTGGCGGGACTCGGCAATGAGCAGTTCTTC
len: 16; abundance: NA; v_gene: TRBV7-9; j_gene: TRBJ2-1; d_gene: NA; CDR3aa: CASSLVIGGGYNEQFF; CDR3nt: TGTGCCAGCAGCTTAGTAATAGGGGGAGGATACAATGAGCAGTTCTTC
len: 15; abundance: NA; v_gene: TRBV5-4; j_gene: TRBJ1-1; d_gene: NA; CDR3aa: CASSLTGRLNTEAFF; CDR3nt: TGTGCCAGCAGCTTAACCGGCAGGTTGAACACTGAAGCTTTCTTT
len: 15; abundance: NA; v_gene: TRBV6-5; j_gene: TRBJ1-3; d_gene: NA; CDR3aa: CASSYSGLDGNTIYF; CDR3nt: TGTGCCAGCAGTTACTCAGGTTTGGACGGAAACACCATATATTTT
len: 16; abundance: few; v_gene: TRBV7-9; j_gene: TRBJ1-2; d_gene: TRBD1; CDR3aa: CASSLSGGHMGYGYTF; CDR3nt: TGTGCCAGCAGTTTGTCAGGGGGCCACATGGGCTATGGCTACACCTTC
len: 16; abundance: NA; v_gene: TRBV28; j_gene: TRBJ1-5; d_gene: NA; CDR3aa: CASSLPGLLGGQPQHF; CDR3nt: TGTGCCAGCAGTTTACCGGGACTTCTTGGGGGTCAGCCCCAGCATTTT
len: 14; abundance: NA; v_gene: TRBV11-1; j_gene: TRBJ2-5; d_gene: TRBD1; CDR3aa: CASSSQGAAETQYF; CDR3nt: TGTGCCAGCAGCTCGCAGGGGGCCGCAGAGACCCAGTACTTC
len: 14; abundance: NA; v_gene: TRBV30; j_gene: TRBJ1-4; d_gene: TRBD1; CDR3aa: CAWSFRGPNEKLFF; CDR3nt: TGTGCCTGGAGTTTCAGGGGGCCAAATGAAAAACTGTTTTTT
len: 14; abundance: NA; v_gene: TRBV6-5; j_gene: TRBJ1-1; d_gene: NA; CDR3aa: CASSYGAGPTEAFF; CDR3nt: TGTGCCAGCAGTTACGGGGCAGGCCCCACTGAAGCTTTCTTT
len: 13; abundance: NA; v_gene: TRBV5-1; j_gene: TRBJ2-1; d_gene: NA; CDR3aa: CASSLGYSDEQFF; CDR3nt: TGCGCCAGCAGCTTGGGTTACTCGGATGAGCAGTTCTTC
len: 15; abundance: NA; v_gene: TRBV4-2; j_gene: TRBJ1-1; d_gene: NA; CDR3aa: CASSQAGQMNTEAFF; CDR3nt: TGTGCCAGCAGCCAAGCGGGACAAATGAACACTGAAGCTTTCTTT
len: 13; abundance: NA; v_gene: TRBV30; j_gene: TRBJ2-1; d_gene: TRBD2; CDR3aa: CAWTHTSGLGQFF; CDR3nt: TGTGCCTGGACCCATACTAGCGGCCTAGGGCAGTTCTTC
len: 11; abundance: once; v_gene: TRBV6-4; j_gene: TRBJ2-5; d_gene: NA; CDR3aa: CASSDQETQYF; CDR3nt: TGTGCCAGCAGTGACCAAGAGACCCAGTACTTC
len: 16; abundance: NA; v_gene: TRBV15; j_gene: TRBJ2-5; d_gene: TRBD1; CDR3aa: CATSSTGGQGGETQYF; CDR3nt: TGTGCCACCAGCTCTACGGGGGGACAGGGAGGAGAGACCCAGTACTTC
len: 15; abundance: NA; v_gene: TRBV7-2; j_gene: TRBJ2-7; d_gene: NA; CDR3aa: CASSLYTTRSYEQYF; CDR3nt: TGTGCCAGCAGCTTATATACAACCCGCTCCTACGAGCAGTACTTC
len: 12; abundance: NA; v_gene: TRBV30; j_gene: TRBJ2-1; d_gene: NA; CDR3aa: CAWSVLRNEQFF; CDR3nt: TGTGCCTGGAGTGTCCTACGAAATGAGCAGTTCTTC
len: 17; abundance: NA; v_gene: TRBV7-8; j_gene: TRBJ1-4; d_gene: NA; CDR3aa: CASSLRSVGARAEKLFF; CDR3nt: TGTGCCAGCAGCCTAAGAAGTGTTGGGGCAAGGGCGGAAAAACTGTTTTTT
len: 16; abundance: NA; v_gene: TRBV6-5; j_gene: TRBJ1-2; d_gene: NA; CDR3aa: CASSYAAASGNYGYTF; CDR3nt: TGTGCCAGCAGTTACGCGGCGGCCTCGGGTAACTATGGCTACACCTTC
len: 15; abundance: medium-sized; v_gene: TRBV7-2; j_gene: TRBJ2-7; d_gene: TRBD1; CDR3aa: CASSRLTGASLEQYF; CDR3nt: TGTGCCAGCAGTAGATTAACAGGGGCCTCCCTCGAGCAGTACTTC
len: 16; abundance: NA; v_gene: TRBV6-6; j_gene: TRBJ2-7; d_gene: TRBD2; CDR3aa: CASSYSEASGSHEQYF; CDR3nt: TGTGCCAGCAGTTACTCAGAGGCTAGCGGGAGCCACGAGCAGTACTTC
len: 14; abundance: few; v_gene: TRBV5-1; j_gene: TRBJ2-7; d_gene: NA; CDR3aa: CASSLGTTTYEQYF; CDR3nt: TGCGCCAGCAGCCTCGGGACCACCACCTACGAGCAGTACTTC
len: 14; abundance: NA; v_gene: TRBV19; j_gene: TRBJ1-3; d_gene: NA; CDR3aa: CASSIHLSGNTIYF; CDR3nt: TGTGCCAGTAGTATACACCTCTCTGGAAACACCATATATTTT
len: 17; abundance: NA; v_gene: TRBV7-2; j_gene: TRBJ2-2; d_gene: TRBD2; CDR3aa: CASSTRTSGVNTGELFF; CDR3nt: TGTGCCAGCAGCACACGGACTAGCGGGGTGAACACCGGGGAGCTGTTTTTT
len: 16; abundance: NA; v_gene: TRBV4-1; j_gene: TRBJ1-5; d_gene: TRBD1; CDR3aa: CASSQVTGKGNQPQHF; CDR3nt: TGCGCCAGCAGCCAAGTGACAGGGAAAGGCAATCAGCCCCAGCATTTT
len: 13; abundance: NA; v_gene: TRBV7-9; j_gene: TRBJ2-3; d_gene: NA; CDR3aa: CASSTRGTDTQYF; CDR3nt: TGTGCCAGCAGCACGAGAGGCACAGATACGCAGTATTTT
len: 15; abundance: NA; v_gene: TRBV5-1; j_gene: TRBJ2-4; d_gene: TRBD1; CDR3aa: CASSLDQGAGNIQYF; CDR3nt: TGCGCCAGCAGCTTGGACCAGGGGGCGGGAAACATTCAGTACTTC